Presented here are 14 T cell receptor beta chains from one specimen sequenced in a study of T-cell reconstitution after alpha-beta-depleted transplantation in children. Unique molecular identifiers were used to barcode this TCRbeta library. TCRdb used MiXCR to reprocess the PCR reads, holding one entry per CDR3 protein. The table includes hundreds of thousands of distinct CDR3 sequences, about 10% detected once. The sequenced sample was PBMCs from the stem cell graft donor, obtained from the stem cell graft. All receptors come from a human donor who donated a stem cell graft to a child with acute myeloid leukemia.

This clonotype was seen repeatedly, ten times or more. This chain uses TRBV6-2 or TRBV6-3 with TRBJ2-1, with D possibly matching TRBD2 (6 bases). Germline values: CDR1 MNHEY, CDR2 SVGEGT. The germline V and J ends were trimmed by 4 bases and 1 base, with 20 bases remaining between them. CDR3 size: 18 residues. The CDR3 nucleotides read TGTGCCAGCAGTTCCATCTGGAGTAGCGGCCATTCCTACAATGAGCAGTTCTTC. It yields the protein CASSSIWSSGHSYNEQFF.

V gene TRBV6-2 or TRBV6-3 combines with J gene TRBJ2-3; TRBD2 aligns across 7 bases. After removal of 6 bases from V and 6 bases from J, the junction contained 9 bases not matched to a gene. The CDR3 is 14 residues long. The germline CDR1 and CDR2 sequences are MNHEY and SVGEGT. CDR3 region: CASRRAGNGDTQYF. CDR3 sequence (DNA): TGTGCCAGCAGGCGAGCGGGAAATGGGGATACGCAGTATTTT.

This rearrangement joins TRBV24-1 to TRBJ2-3, with D uncertain. Germline V lookup: CDR1 KGHDR, CDR2 SFDVKD. V was pared by 4 bases and J by 1 base, with 14 bases between. The CDR3 has 16 residues. The CDR3 DNA follows: TGTGCCACCAGTGACCCTCCAGGCGGCCGCACAGATACGCAGTATTTT. Translated, it gives CATSDPPGGRTDTQYF.

This clonotype was counted many times. V gene TRBV10-3 combines with J gene TRBJ2-7, with D perhaps TRBD2 (5 bases). Trimming stripped 9 bases from V and 2 bases from J, with 20 bases between. Germline V gene sequence: CDR1 ENHRY, CDR2 SYGVKD. CDR3 length equals 15 residues. CDR3 amino acids: CAIFDQPSLAYEQYF. In DNA, the CDR3 is TGTGCCATTTTTGACCAGCCTAGCTTGGCCTACGAGCAGTACTTC.

This clonotype has at least ten counts. The CDR3 protein is CSVSHTEAFF. Written as DNA, the CDR3 is TGCAGCGTTTCGCACACTGAAGCTTTCTTT. The chain uses TRBV29-1 and TRBJ1-1; D gene uncertain. The CDR3 length is 10 residues. The germline gives CDR1 SQVTM, CDR2 ANQGSEA. Trimming shortened V by 5 bases and J by 3 bases, and 4 bases separated the two germline ends.

This clonotype was seen ten or more times. V is TRBV12-3 or TRBV12-4 and J is TRBJ2-5, with unresolved D. The CDR3 loop spans 11 amino acids. Trimming left V 5 bases short and J 4 bases short, with 5 bases between. The CDR3 protein is CASSLLETQYF. CDR3 nucleotides: TGTGCCAGCAGTCTCCTAGAGACCCAGTACTTC.

This clonotype has a handful of counts. The chain links TRBV28 to TRBJ1-6; D is undetermined. V dropped 4 bases and J dropped 10 bases, with 8 bases sitting between them. CDR3 length equals 12 residues. Germline V lookup: CDR1 MDHEN, CDR2 SYDVKM. The CDR3 coding sequence is TGTGCCAGCAGTTCTGGGTGGTCACCCCTCCACTTT. Translated, it gives CASSSGWSPLHF. Together with reference TRBV28 and TRBJ1-6, the CDR3 gives the full variable domain: DVKVTQSSRYLVKRTGEKVFLECVQDMDHENMFWYRQDPGLGLRLIYFSYDVKMKEKGDIPEGYSVSREKKERFSLILESASTNQTSMYLCASSSGWSPLHFGNGTRLTVT.

This clonotype was found many times. The chain has TRBV5-1 and TRBJ2-1; the match to TRBD1 covers 9 bases. In germline, CDR1 is SGHRS, CDR2 YFSETQ. CDR3 length: 15 residues. Trimming cost V 4 bases and J 9 bases; bases outside gene matches: 11. CDR3 sequence reads: CASSGSVQGAGEQFF. The CDR3 nucleotides are TGCGCCAGCAGCGGGTCAGTACAGGGGGCTGGTGAGCAGTTCTTC. The full variable domain, with the rest looked up from reference TRBV5-1 and TRBJ2-1, is KAGVTQTPRYLIKTRGQQVTLSCSPISGHRSVSWYQQTPGQGLQFLFEYFSETQRNKGNFPGRFSGRQFSNSRSEMNVSTLELGDSALYLCASSGSVQGAGEQFFGPGTRLTVL.

This sequence joins TRBV20-1 and TRBJ1-5; TRBD1 matches at 8 bases. V lost 0 bases and J lost 7; bases outside the gene matches: 8. Germline CDR1 and CDR2: DFQATT and SNEGSKA (reference sequence). This CDR3 region has 15 residues. Here the CDR3 reads CSAREHRGSNQPQHF. The CDR3 coding sequence is TGCAGTGCTAGAGAACACAGGGGGTCTAACCAGCCCCAGCATTTT.

This rearrangement joins TRBV25-1 to TRBJ2-3; 8 nucleotides agree with TRBD2. This CDR3 region has 16 residues. J lost 0 bases, V lost 5 bases, and 7 bases had no gene match. Per the germline V gene, CDR1 is MGHDK and CDR2 is SYGVNS. The CDR3 spells CASSKGTRPSTDTQYF. The CDR3 coding sequence is TGTGCCAGCAGTAAGGGGACTAGGCCAAGCACAGATACGCAGTATTTT.

This clonotype has at least ten counts. The V gene is TRBV28, the J gene TRBJ2-7, with D perhaps given as TRBD1 or TRBD2 (6 bases each). V was trimmed by 7 bases and J by 2 bases, leaving 18 bases between them. Germline V gene lookup returns CDR1 MDHEN and CDR2 SYDVKM. CDR3 size: 15 residues. The CDR3 spells CASIMRGEGPYEQYF. Here the CDR3 DNA reads TGTGCCAGCATTATGAGGGGGGAAGGGCCCTACGAGCAGTACTTC. Based on the CDR3 plus reference TRBV28 and TRBJ2-7, the full variable domain is DVKVTQSSRYLVKRTGEKVFLECVQDMDHENMFWYRQDPGLGLRLIYFSYDVKMKEKGDIPEGYSVSREKKERFSLILESASTNQTSMYLCASIMRGEGPYEQYFGPGTRLTVT.

V gene TRBV30 combines with J gene TRBJ1-4; D is perhaps TRBD1 (6 bases). Trimming removed 4 bases at V and 7 bases at J, with 10 bases between. Germline assignment: CDR1 GTSNPN and CDR2 SVGIG (reference sequence). This CDR3 has 12 residues. CDR3: CAWKQDSEKLFF. CDR3 nucleotide sequence: TGTGCCTGGAAACAGGACAGTGAAAAACTGTTTTTT.

CDR3 protein: CSQDRGPMGEQFF. CDR3 DNA: TGCAGTCAGGACAGGGGGCCGATGGGTGAGCAGTTCTTC. The genes are TRBV29-1 and TRBJ2-1, with TRBD1 matching 11 bases. CDR3 length: 13 residues. CDR1 and CDR2 from the germline V gene are SQVTM and ANQGSEA.

This clonotype was counted ten times or more. The chain joins TRBV12-3 or TRBV12-4 to TRBJ1-2; D gene uncertain. Trimming pared 3 bases from V and 2 bases from J, leaving 7 bases between. This CDR3 is 13 amino acids long. The chain's CDR3 is CASSFGDNYGYTF. CDR3 nucleotides: TGTGCCAGCAGTTTTGGAGACAACTATGGCTACACCTTC.